This TCR beta chain is from a study of Ad26.COV2.S vaccination and SARS-CoV-2 variants. Profiling relied on immunoSEQ multiplex PCR, and the TCRdb table lists in-frame clones only, not all of them. The sample has some 350,000 clones; about 88% are singletons. General study points: Higher spike-specific TCR breadth was found in vaccine recipients than in placebo recipients.

Treatment in this sample: roughly 20 received Ad26.COV2.S at low or high dose, single or two shots; roughly five received placebo; per-sample allocation not given. Sampling was done on day 63 after the first vaccine or placebo injection. This CDR3 is 16 amino acids long. Germline V gene sequence: CDR1 SGHTA, CDR2 FQGNSA. J lost 5 bases, V lost 6 bases, and 8 bases had no gene match. A word on this clone: Its matching antigen is unknown.

This clonotype was sampled from a person aged 18 to 59 who received the Ad26.COV2.S COVID-19 vaccine or a placebo. The chain couples TRBV7-2 to TRBJ2-1; TRBD2 aligns across 12 bases. This specimen was peripheral blood, taken in a trial of Ad26.COV2.S vaccine versus placebo. DNA of the CDR3: TGTGCCAGCAGTTATGCGCGACTAGCGGGGGACAATGAGCAGTTCTTC. This sequence encodes CASSYARLAGDNEQFF.